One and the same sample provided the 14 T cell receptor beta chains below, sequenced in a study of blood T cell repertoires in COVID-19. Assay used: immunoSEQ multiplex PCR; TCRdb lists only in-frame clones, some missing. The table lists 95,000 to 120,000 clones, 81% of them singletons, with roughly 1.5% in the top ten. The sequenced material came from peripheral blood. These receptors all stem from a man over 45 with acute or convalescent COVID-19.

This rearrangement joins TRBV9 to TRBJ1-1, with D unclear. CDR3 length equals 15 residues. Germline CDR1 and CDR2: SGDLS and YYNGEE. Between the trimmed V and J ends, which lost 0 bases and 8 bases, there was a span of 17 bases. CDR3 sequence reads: CASSVAPVGNGEAFF. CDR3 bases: TGTGCCAGCAGCGTAGCTCCCGTCGGGAACGGAGAAGCTTTCTTT.

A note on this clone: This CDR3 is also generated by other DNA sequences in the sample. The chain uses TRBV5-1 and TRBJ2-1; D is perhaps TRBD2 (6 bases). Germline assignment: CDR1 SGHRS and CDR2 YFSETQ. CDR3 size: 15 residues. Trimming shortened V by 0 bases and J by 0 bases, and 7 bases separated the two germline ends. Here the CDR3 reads CASSLDGGSYNEQFF. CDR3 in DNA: TGCGCCAGCAGCTTGGACGGGGGCTCCTACAATGAGCAGTTCTTC.

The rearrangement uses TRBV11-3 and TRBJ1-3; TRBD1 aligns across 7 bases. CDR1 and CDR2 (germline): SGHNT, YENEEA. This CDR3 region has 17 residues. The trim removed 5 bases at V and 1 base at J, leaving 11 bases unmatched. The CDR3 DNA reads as TGTGCCAGCAGCCAATCCCCGGGGACAGCATCTGGAAACACCATATATTTT. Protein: CASSQSPGTASGNTIYF.

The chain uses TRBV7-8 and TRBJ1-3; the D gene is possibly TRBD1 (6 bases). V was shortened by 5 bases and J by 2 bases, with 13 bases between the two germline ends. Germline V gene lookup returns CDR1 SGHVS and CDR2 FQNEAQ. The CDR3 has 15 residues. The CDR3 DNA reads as TGTGCCAGCAGCGCCCCAGGGGCCCCTGGAAACACCATATATTTT. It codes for CASSAPGAPGNTIYF.

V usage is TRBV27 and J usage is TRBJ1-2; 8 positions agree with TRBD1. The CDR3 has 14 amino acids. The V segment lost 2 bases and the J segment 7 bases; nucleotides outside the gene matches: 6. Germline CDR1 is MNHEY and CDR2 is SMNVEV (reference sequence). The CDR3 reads CASSLNRGSGGYTF. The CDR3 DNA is TGTGCCAGCAGTTTAAACAGGGGGAGTGGTGGCTACACCTTC.

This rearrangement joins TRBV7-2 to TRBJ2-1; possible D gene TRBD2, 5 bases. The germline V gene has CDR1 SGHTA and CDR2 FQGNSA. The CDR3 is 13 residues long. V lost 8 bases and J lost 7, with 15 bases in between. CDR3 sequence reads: CASARGPGNEQFF. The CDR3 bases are TGTGCCAGCGCTCGAGGTCCGGGAAATGAGCAGTTCTTC.

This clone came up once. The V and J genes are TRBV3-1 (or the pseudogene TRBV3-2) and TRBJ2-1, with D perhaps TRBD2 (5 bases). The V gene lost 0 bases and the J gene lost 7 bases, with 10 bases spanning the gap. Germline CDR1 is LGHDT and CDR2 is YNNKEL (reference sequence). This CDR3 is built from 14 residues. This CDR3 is CASSQDLGGNEQFF. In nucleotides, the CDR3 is TGTGCCAGCAGCCAAGATCTTGGCGGGAATGAGCAGTTCTTC.

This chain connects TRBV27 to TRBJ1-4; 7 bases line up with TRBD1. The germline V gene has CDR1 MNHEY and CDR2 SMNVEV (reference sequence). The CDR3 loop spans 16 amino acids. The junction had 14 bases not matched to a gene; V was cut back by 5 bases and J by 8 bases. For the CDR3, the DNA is TGTGCCAGCAGTCGCCTCTGGGGACAGTTGAGCGAAAAACTGTTTTTT. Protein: CASSRLWGQLSEKLFF.

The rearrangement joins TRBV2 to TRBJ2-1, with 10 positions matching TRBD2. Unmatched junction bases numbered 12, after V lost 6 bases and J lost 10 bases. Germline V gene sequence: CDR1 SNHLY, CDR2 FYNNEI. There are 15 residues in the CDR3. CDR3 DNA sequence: TGTGCCAGCAGGAAGGCGACTAGCGGGTCTCGAGAGCAGTTCTTC. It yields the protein CASRKATSGSREQFF. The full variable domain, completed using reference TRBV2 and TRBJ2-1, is EPEVTQTPSHQVTQMGQEVILRCVPISNHLYFYWYRQILGQKVEFLVSFYNNEISEKSEIFDDQFSVERPDGSNFTLKIRSTKLEDSAMYFCASRKATSGSREQFFGPGTRLTVL.

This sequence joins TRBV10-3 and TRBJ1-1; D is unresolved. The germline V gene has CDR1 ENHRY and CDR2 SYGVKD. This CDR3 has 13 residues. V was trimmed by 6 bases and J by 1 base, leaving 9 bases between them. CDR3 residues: CAISREQNTEAFF. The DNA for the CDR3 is TGTGCCATCAGCCGGGAGCAGAACACTGAAGCTTTCTTT.

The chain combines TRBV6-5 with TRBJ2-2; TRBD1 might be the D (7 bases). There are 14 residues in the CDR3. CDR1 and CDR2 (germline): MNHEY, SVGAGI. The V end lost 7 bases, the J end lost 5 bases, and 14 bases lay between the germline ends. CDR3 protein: CASKLQGGTGELFF. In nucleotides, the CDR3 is TGTGCCAGCAAACTTCAGGGGGGTACCGGGGAGCTGTTTTTT.

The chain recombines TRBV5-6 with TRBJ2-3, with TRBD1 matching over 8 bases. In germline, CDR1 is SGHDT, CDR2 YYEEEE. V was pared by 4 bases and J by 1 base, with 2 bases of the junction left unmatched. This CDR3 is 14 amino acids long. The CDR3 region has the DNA TGTGCCAGCAGCCCGACAGGGGGCACAGATACGCAGTATTTT. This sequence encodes CASSPTGGTDTQYF.

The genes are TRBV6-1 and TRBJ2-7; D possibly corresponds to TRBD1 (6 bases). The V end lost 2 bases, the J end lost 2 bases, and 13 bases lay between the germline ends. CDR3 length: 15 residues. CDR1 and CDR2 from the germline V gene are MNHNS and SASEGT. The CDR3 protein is CASSEMGAFTYEQYV. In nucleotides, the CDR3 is TGTGCCAGCAGTGAAATGGGGGCCTTCACCTACGAGCAGTACGTC.

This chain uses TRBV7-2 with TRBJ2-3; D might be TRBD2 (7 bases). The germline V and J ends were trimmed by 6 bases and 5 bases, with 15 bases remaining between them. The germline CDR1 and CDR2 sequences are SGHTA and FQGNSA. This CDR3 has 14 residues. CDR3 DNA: TGTGCCAGCAGGGGGGGGGCTAGCGTAGATACGCAGTATTTT. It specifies CASRGGASVDTQYF. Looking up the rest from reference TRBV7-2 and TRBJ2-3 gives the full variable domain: GAGVSQSPSNKVTEKGKDVELRCDPISGHTALYWYRQSLGQGLEFLIYFQGNSAPDKSGLPSDRFSAERTGGSVSTLTIQRTQQEDSAVYLCASRGGASVDTQYFGPGTRLTVL.